What follows is one T cell receptor beta chain and its context. This entry is derived from a study of blood T cell repertoires in COVID-19. About the study: Whether acute or convalescent, the COVID-19 samples came from the United States, Italy and Spain. Sources were T cells, B-cell-depleted T cells, or PBMCs; the material itself was cDNA or gDNA.

Patients from Seattle were sampled longitudinally, starting during active infection. This CDR3 contains 16 residues. Germline CDR1 KGHDR, CDR2 SFDVKD. Trimming at V came to 10 bases and at J to 2 bases, leaving 9 bases not matched to a gene. Under the authors' procedure: Reference gene primer amplification in the assay estimated nucleated cell counts. Profiling relied on immunoSEQ multiplex PCR, and the TCRdb table lists in-frame clones only, not all of them. V, J and clone size were drawn from that table, and D and trimming were deduced from the DNA. This sample has 400,000 to 450,000 clones; about 90% occur once, and the top ten carry 0.8% to 0.9%.

Sequences were obtained from peripheral blood. This sequence joins TRBV24-1 and TRBJ2-1, with 11 bases matching TRBD2. The receptor was isolated from a man between 18 and 29 years old with COVID-19, enrolled during active disease. CDR3 DNA sequence: TGTGCCACACACGCCGGGACTAGCGGCCCCTACAATGAGCAGTTCTTC. It translates to CATHAGTSGPYNEQFF.